This T cell receptor (beta chain) stems from a study of chemoradiotherapy in HPV16-positive cancers. Assay used: immunoSEQ multiplex PCR; TCRdb lists only in-frame clones, some missing. This sample yields thousands of clones, of which more than 85% are seen a single time; around 5.2% belongs to the top ten. Germline V CDR1 and CDR2: SGHNT, YYREEE (reference sequence). The CDR3 loop spans 15 amino acids. V shed 3 bases, J shed 3 bases, and the junction held 5 bases outside the gene matches. The sequence derives from a human donor with HPV-associated anogenital cancer. The chain employs TRBV5-4 and TRBJ1-2; 10 nucleotides line up with TRBD1. Source: tumor tissue, taken from a patient who underwent chemoradiotherapy. The CDR3 here is CASSSGTGAHYGYTF. The CDR3 region has the DNA TGTGCCAGCAGCTCTGGGACAGGGGCGCACTATGGCTACACCTTC.